These 9 T cell receptor beta chains were sequenced from one sample in a study of blood T cell repertoires in COVID-19. Assay used: immunoSEQ multiplex PCR; TCRdb lists only in-frame clones, some missing. The data contain under 50,000 clones, 90% to 95% of them singletons. Input material: peripheral blood. The receptor source for this set is a man between 60 and 70 years old with COVID-19, enrolled during active disease.

The J gene is TRBJ1-1, the V gene TRBV30; D is unresolved. V was pared by 2 bases and J by 1 base, with 14 bases between. The germline CDR1 and CDR2 sequences are GTSNPN and SVGIG (reference sequence). The length of the CDR3 is 15 residues. The CDR3 loop is CAWSRQQMPNTEAFF. The CDR3 DNA reads as TGTGCCTGGAGTAGACAACAGATGCCGAACACTGAAGCTTTCTTT.

The chain couples TRBV6-5 to TRBJ2-1, with TRBD1 identical over 9 bases. J was trimmed by 1 base and V by 6 bases; bases with no gene match: 4. Germline CDR1 reads MNHEY; CDR2 reads SVGAGI. The CDR3 contains 15 residues. The CDR3 DNA is TGTGCCAGCAGGCAGGGACAGGGATCCTACAATGAGCAGTTCTTC. Translated, it gives CASRQGQGSYNEQFF.

The chain is built from TRBV28 and TRBJ1-5, with 7 positions matching TRBD1. Germline CDR1 and CDR2: MDHEN and SYDVKM. The V and J ends lost 5 bases and 6 bases, in that order; junction bases with no gene match: 10. The CDR3 has 15 amino acids. The CDR3 loop is CASSPSRGRTQPQHF. For the CDR3, the DNA is TGTGCCAGCAGTCCTTCGAGGGGGCGCACTCAGCCCCAGCATTTT.

The J gene is TRBJ2-7, the V gene TRBV6-1, with D possibly matching TRBD2 (5 bases). V was trimmed by 3 bases and J by 2 bases, leaving 20 bases between them. CDR1 and CDR2 (germline): MNHNS, SASEGT. The CDR3 totals 17 residues. The CDR3 DNA reads TGTGCCAGCAGTGATTCATGGAGGAGCTCTAGAGCCTACGAGCAGTACTTC. Translating it yields CASSDSWRSSRAYEQYF.

CDR3 DNA sequence: TGTGCCAGCTCACCGGGACACCTCAATCAGCCCCAGCATTTT. This codes for CASSPGHLNQPQHF. The rearrangement links TRBV18 to TRBJ1-5; D perhaps matches TRBD1 (6 bases). CDR1 is KGHSH and CDR2 is LQKENI in the germline V gene. CDR3 length equals 14 residues. The germline V and J ends were trimmed by 3 bases and 3 bases, with 9 bases remaining between them.

This clone was counted once. This rearrangement joins TRBV7-6 to TRBJ2-2; the D gene is possibly TRBD2 (5 bases). This CDR3 is 14 amino acids long. The V and J ends lost 4 bases and 7 bases respectively, with 13 bases between them. Germline CDR1 reads SGHVS; CDR2 reads FNYEAQ. CDR3 region: CASSSDGEIGELFF. In DNA, the CDR3 is TGTGCCAGCAGCTCTGATGGGGAGATCGGGGAGCTGTTTTTT. Drawing the rest from reference TRBV7-6 and TRBJ2-2, the complete variable domain is GAGVSQSPRYKVTKRGQDVALRCDPISGHVSLYWYRQALGQGPEFLTYFNYEAQQDKSGLPNDRFSAERPEGSISTLTIQRTEQRDSAMYRCASSSDGEIGELFFGEGSRLTVL.

This clone was seen a single time. This rearrangement joins TRBV19 to TRBJ1-5; D unresolved. CDR3 length equals 16 residues. The V gene lost 1 base and the J gene lost 3 bases, with 13 bases spanning the gap. Germline CDR1 LNHDA, CDR2 SQIVND (reference sequence). The CDR3 nucleotides are TGTGCCAGTAGTATAGTTTTCCGGCGGCCCAATCAGCCCCAGCATTTT. Protein product: CASSIVFRRPNQPQHF.

This chain links TRBV12-3 or TRBV12-4 with TRBJ1-1; no clear D. Trimming removed 3 bases at V and 11 bases at J, with 13 bases between. The length of the CDR3 is 12 residues. In DNA, the CDR3 is TGTGCCAGCAGTTTTTTAGCGGGTGGGGCTTTCTTT. Its translation is CASSFLAGGAFF.

The J gene is TRBJ1-2, the V gene TRBV15; 9 nucleotides line up with TRBD1. This CDR3 contains 18 residues. The V gene's germline CDR1 is LNHNV and CDR2 YYDKDF (reference sequence). V dropped 1 base and J dropped 4; count of bases not matched to a gene: 13. In DNA, the CDR3 is TGTGCCACCAGCAGAGGAGGGGAGGGGACAGGGTACGTCTATGGCTACACCTTC. Protein product: CATSRGGEGTGYVYGYTF.